Listed below are T cell receptor beta chains from one sample, sequenced in a study of spatial heterogeneity in lung cancer. TCRdb re-derived calls from the 5' RACE reads in MiXCR, one entry per CDR3 protein. The data contain thousands of distinct CDR3 sequences, 7.8% of them singletons. Specimen: lung tumor tissue, collected at surgery. The receptors here all came from a female donor with early-stage non-small cell lung cancer. Both conserved end residues are part of each CDR3. Each record gives: V gene, D gene, clone size, J gene, CDR3 DNA, CDR3 protein. A D gene is named only where the DNA matches it firmly. The size of a clone is reported for some rows only, either as once, few or many, or as a class for expanded clones.

V: TRBV6-2/TRBV6-3; D: -; size: medium-sized; J: TRBJ2-7; DNA: TGTGCCACCGAGGGCCCCCCCGATGACGAGCAGTACTTC; CDR3: CATEGPPDDEQYF
V: TRBV19; D: -; size: large; J: TRBJ1-2; DNA: TGTGCCAGTAGCAGCACCGGGATTCCACCCGGTGGAGGCTACACCTTC; CDR3: CASSSTGIPPGGGYTF
V: TRBV9; D: -; size: many; J: TRBJ1-2; DNA: TGTGCCAGCAGCGTAGAGAACAGCCTAAAAGGCTACACCTTC; CDR3: CASSVENSLKGYTF
V: TRBV3-1; D: -; size: medium-sized; J: TRBJ1-5; DNA: TGTGCCAGCAGCCAAGACCTAAGGGATACCAATCAGCCCCAGCATTTT; CDR3: CASSQDLRDTNQPQHF
V: TRBV4-3; D: -; size: medium-sized; J: TRBJ2-1; DNA: TGCGCCAGCAGCCAGGAGGCACAGACGTACAATGAGCAGTTCTTC; CDR3: CASSQEAQTYNEQFF
V: TRBV7-3; D: TRBD1; size: medium-sized; J: TRBJ2-6; DNA: TGTGCCAGCAGTCCGGGACGGGCGACAGGGTCTGGGGCCAACGTCCTGACTTTC; CDR3: CASSPGRATGSGANVLTF
V: TRBV20-1; D: TRBD1; size: -; J: TRBJ1-1; DNA: TGCAGTGCTGGAGCGACAGGGACCACTGAAGCTTTCTTT; CDR3: CSAGATGTTEAFF
V: TRBV2; D: TRBD1; size: many; J: TRBJ1-2; DNA: TGTGCCAGCAGTGGACAGGGGCGGAGAGACTACACCTTC; CDR3: CASSGQGRRDYTF
V: TRBV4-2; D: TRBD2; size: medium-sized; J: TRBJ2-3; DNA: TGTGCCAGCAGCCAAGGCAGCGGGGGGCCCGCCGGAGATACGCAGTATTTT; CDR3: CASSQGSGGPAGDTQYF
V: TRBV28; D: TRBD1; size: -; J: TRBJ1-4; DNA: TGTGCCAGCAGTTCCGACTGGGGGACAGGGACTAATGAAAAACTGTTTTTT; CDR3: CASSSDWGTGTNEKLFF
V: TRBV20-1; D: -; size: -; J: TRBJ1-2; DNA: TGCAGTGCCAGAGCCAGAAGGCAGGATGGCTACACCTTC; CDR3: CSARARRQDGYTF
V: TRBV4-3; D: TRBD2; size: medium-sized; J: TRBJ2-3; DNA: TGCGCCAGCAGCCAGAGCGGGGGGGCCCCAGATACGCAGTATTTT; CDR3: CASSQSGGAPDTQYF
V: TRBV4-1; D: -; size: many; J: TRBJ2-7; DNA: TGCGCCAGCAGCCAGGGAGAAGGGGTCTCCTACGAGCAGTACTTC; CDR3: CASSQGEGVSYEQYF
V: TRBV9; D: -; size: many; J: TRBJ2-3; DNA: TGTGCCAGCAGCGTAACTCGGTTAAGCACAGATACGCAGTATTTT; CDR3: CASSVTRLSTDTQYF
V: TRBV13; D: TRBD1; size: -; J: TRBJ2-5; DNA: TGTGCCAGCAGCTCCCCCAGGGGGAACCAACGAGAGACCCAGTACTTC; CDR3: CASSSPRGNQRETQYF
V: TRBV11-1; D: -; size: many; J: TRBJ2-1; DNA: TGTGCCAGCAGCCCGGGGGCAAGCAATGAGCAGTTCTTC; CDR3: CASSPGASNEQFF
V: TRBV28; D: TRBD1; size: many; J: TRBJ1-6; DNA: TGTGCCAGCAGTTCCCCGACAGGGACAAATTCACCCCTCCACTTT; CDR3: CASSSPTGTNSPLHF
V: TRBV3-1; D: -; size: medium-sized; J: TRBJ2-7; DNA: TGTGCCAGCAGTCCAGGCTATCGGGCCGAGCAGTACTTC; CDR3: CASSPGYRAEQYF
V: TRBV4-3; D: -; size: few; J: TRBJ1-4; DNA: TGCGCCAGCAGCCATGAGCCTAGAGAAAAACTGTTTTTT; CDR3: CASSHEPREKLFF
V: TRBV27; D: -; size: many; J: TRBJ2-7; DNA: TGTGCCAGCAGTTTGGCGGGACACCTCTCCTACGAGCAGTACTTC; CDR3: CASSLAGHLSYEQYF
V: TRBV27; D: -; size: medium-sized; J: TRBJ1-4; DNA: TGTGCCAGCGGCTGGGGGCAGGCTAATGAAAAACTGTTTTTT; CDR3: CASGWGQANEKLFF
V: TRBV2; D: TRBD1; size: -; J: TRBJ1-2; DNA: TGTGCCAGCATACCGGGACAGGGGGCCTATGGCTACACCTTC; CDR3: CASIPGQGAYGYTF
V: TRBV4-3; D: TRBD1; size: medium-sized; J: TRBJ1-1; DNA: TGCGCCAGCAGCCAAGCGGGCCTCCGGGACAGCCACCTGAACACTGAAGCTTTCTTT; CDR3: CASSQAGLRDSHLNTEAFF
V: TRBV20-1; D: -; size: few; J: TRBJ1-1; DNA: TGCAGTGCAAGCTTACCGGGGCCGGGGAACACTGAAGCTTTCTTT; CDR3: CSASLPGPGNTEAFF
V: TRBV28; D: -; size: many; J: TRBJ1-2; DNA: TGTGCCAGCCGGTACAGAAACATCGGCTACACCTTC; CDR3: CASRYRNIGYTF
V: TRBV18; D: TRBD2; size: medium-sized; J: TRBJ2-5; DNA: TGTGCCAGCTCACAACTAGCGGGGGTCCAGGAGACCCAGTACTTC; CDR3: CASSQLAGVQETQYF
V: TRBV5-4; D: TRBD2; size: -; J: TRBJ2-1; DNA: TGTGTCAGCAGCTGGACTAGCGGGAGTCGGTTCTTC; CDR3: CVSSWTSGSRFF